Listed below are T cell receptor beta chains from one sample, sequenced in a study of shared clonotypes between healthy human individuals. Assay: immunoSEQ multiplex PCR; the TCRdb copy retains only in-frame clones and omits some. The sample lists roughly 770,000 clones, approximately 97% occurring once. Sequenced input: naive CD8+ T cells sorted from blood. These TCRs come from a man younger than 45 in good health. Each CDR3 is given without its conserved first and last residue.

j_call v_call cdr3_aa
TRBJ2-2 TRBV7-3 ASSLGTGGIGELF
TRBJ1-1 TRBV27 ASIRWTEAF
TRBJ1-2 TRBV18 ASSPPGGDSLYGYT
TRBJ1-5 TRBV28 ASSNLRQGNQPQH
TRBJ1-1 TRBV7-2 ASSALGAPNTEAF
TRBJ2-2 TRBV7-2 ASSLLAGGNTGELF
TRBJ1-1 TRBV6-5 ASSYSRGNTEAF
TRBJ1-1 TRBV30 AWTFTGPTEAF
TRBJ2-7 TRBV30 AWGSSYEQY
TRBJ2-7 TRBV5-1 ASSLGPGGEQY
TRBJ1-1 TRBV5-1 ASSFPRGSGNTEAF